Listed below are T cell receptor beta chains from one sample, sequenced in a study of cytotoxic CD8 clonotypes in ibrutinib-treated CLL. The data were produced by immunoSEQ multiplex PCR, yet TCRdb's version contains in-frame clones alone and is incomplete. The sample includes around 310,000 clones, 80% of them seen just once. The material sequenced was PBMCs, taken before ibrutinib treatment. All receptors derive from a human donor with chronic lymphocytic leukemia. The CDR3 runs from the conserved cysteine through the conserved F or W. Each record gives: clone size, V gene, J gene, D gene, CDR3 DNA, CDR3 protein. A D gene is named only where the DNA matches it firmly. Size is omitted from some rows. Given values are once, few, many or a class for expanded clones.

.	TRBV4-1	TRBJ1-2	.	TGCGCCAGCAGCACGCAACCTAACTATGGCTACACCTTC	CASSTQPNYGYTF
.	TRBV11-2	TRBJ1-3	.	TGTGCCAGCAGGGCTCCAAGCAGCCTGATCGGAAACACCATATATTTT	CASRAPSSLIGNTIYF
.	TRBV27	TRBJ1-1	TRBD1	TGTGCCAGCAGTTCGGGGACAGTCTTGAACACTGAAGCTTTCTTT	CASSSGTVLNTEAFF
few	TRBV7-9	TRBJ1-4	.	TGTGCCAGCAGCTTAGCGTCGGGGTCTAATGAAAAACTGTTTTTT	CASSLASGSNEKLFF
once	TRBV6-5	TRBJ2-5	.	TGTGCCAGCACCCACGATTCAGGTGCCCAGTACTTC	CASTHDSGAQYF
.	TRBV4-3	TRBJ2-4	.	TGCGCCAGCAGCCACAGAATCCTGGTTGGATCCAAAAACATTCAGTACTTC	CASSHRILVGSKNIQYF
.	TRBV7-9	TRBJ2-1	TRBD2	TGTGCCAGCAGCCCCAGACTAGCGGGCCCCATCTACAATGAGCAGTTCTTC	CASSPRLAGPIYNEQFF
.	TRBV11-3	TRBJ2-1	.	TGTGCCAGCAGCTTAGCCCCCCCGGAGGGCTACAATGAGCAGTTCTTC	CASSLAPPEGYNEQFF
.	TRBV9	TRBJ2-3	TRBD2	TGTGCCAGCAGCGTAGGTTCTAGCGGTACAGATACGCAGTATTTT	CASSVGSSGTDTQYF
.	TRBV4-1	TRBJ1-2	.	TGCGCCAGCAGCCCCCAAGTCGGCACTAACTATGGCTACACCTTC	CASSPQVGTNYGYTF
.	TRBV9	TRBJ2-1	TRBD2	TGTGCCAGCAGTCCCGAGAAGGGGACTAGCGGGAGGGGGCTTTATCGGAGCTCCTACAATGAGCAGTTCTTC	CASSPEKGTSGRGLYRSSYNEQFF
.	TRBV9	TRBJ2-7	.	TGTGCCAGCAGCGCCGACGAGGGACCCCGGGACGAGCAGTACTTC	CASSADEGPRDEQYF
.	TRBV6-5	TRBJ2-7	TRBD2	TGTGCCAGCAGTCCCCGACTAGCGGGAGGGTACGAGCAGTACTTC	CASSPRLAGGYEQYF
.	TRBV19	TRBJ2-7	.	TGTGCCAGTAGTGGAACCACAGGGATCAACCACGAGCAGTACTTC	CASSGTTGINHEQYF
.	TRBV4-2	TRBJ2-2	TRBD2	TGTGCCAGCAGCCAAGTTGGGCTAGCGGGAGTTCACATGGGGACCGGGGAGCTGTTTTTT	CASSQVGLAGVHMGTGELFF
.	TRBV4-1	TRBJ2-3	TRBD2	TGCGCCAGCAGCCAACACCAGCGGGAGACTATCACAGATACGCAGTATTTT	CASSQHQRETITDTQYF
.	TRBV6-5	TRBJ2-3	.	TGTGCCAGCAGTCCCCGGGGCCTCTGGTTAGATACGCAGTATTTT	CASSPRGLWLDTQYF
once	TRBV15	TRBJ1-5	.	TGTGCCACCAGCATTACAGGGAATAGCAATCAGCCCCAGCATTTT	CATSITGNSNQPQHF
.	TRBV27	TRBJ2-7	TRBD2	TGTGCCAGCAGCGGGGAGCGGGGAGCGGCTTACGAGCAGTACTTC	CASSGERGAAYEQYF
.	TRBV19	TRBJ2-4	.	TGTGCCAGTAGTATTAAACCAGGGCCTTCTAAAGCCAAAAACATTCAGTACTTC	CASSIKPGPSKAKNIQYF
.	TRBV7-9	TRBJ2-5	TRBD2	TGTGCCAGCAGCTCACGGGGACTAGGAGAGACCCAGTACTTC	CASSSRGLGETQYF
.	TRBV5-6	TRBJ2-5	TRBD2	TGTGCCAGCAGCTTCGGGACTAGAGTAGAGACCCAGTACTTC	CASSFGTRVETQYF
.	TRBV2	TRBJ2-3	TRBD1	TGTGCCAGCAGTTTTGGACAGGGCGGCGGGGATACGCAGTATTTT	CASSFGQGGGDTQYF